This T cell receptor (beta chain) was captured by sequencing in a study of T cells after yellow fever vaccination. This clonotype came up many times. Each CDR3 protein gets one entry after TCRdb re-called the 5' RACE reads with MiXCR. The data show approximately 160,000 distinct CDR3 sequences, with 9.3% seen just once and approximately 35% held by the top ten. Germline V gene sequence: CDR1 LGHDT, CDR2 YNNKEL (reference sequence). After removal of 6 bases from V and 3 bases from J, the junction contained 4 bases not matched to a gene. The CDR3 has 13 amino acids. The material sequenced was CD8+ T cells sorted from PBMCs, taken 45 days after the yellow fever booster vaccination. The source of this sequence is a young man who received the YFV17D yellow fever vaccine. The V and J genes are TRBV3-1 and TRBJ1-1, with 7 bases matching TRBD1. The CDR3 here is CASSPTGDTEAFF. DNA for the CDR3: TGTGCCAGCAGTCCTACAGGGGACACTGAAGCTTTCTTT.